The present T cell receptor (beta chain) was sequenced within a study of T cell changes during pregnancy in multiple sclerosis. The method was immunoSEQ multiplex PCR; TCRdb's version includes in-frame clones alone and lacks a portion of them. This sample has more than 35,000 clones, with roughly nine tenths found just once. Trimming removed 7 bases at V and 2 bases at J, with 13 bases between. Germline loops: CDR1 SEHNR, CDR2 FQNEAQ (reference sequence). The CDR3 sequence is 14 residues long. This receptor was identified in a female donor with multiple sclerosis, enrolled in a pregnancy study. Source: CD4+ T cells from peripheral blood mononuclear cells, taken in the third trimester of pregnancy. The chain has TRBV7-9 and TRBJ2-3, with D possibly being TRBD2 (5 bases). CDR3 sequence (DNA): TGTGCCAGCACCAGAGAGGGTTCCACAGATACGCAGTATTTT. It encodes CASTREGSTDTQYF.